This T cell receptor beta chain was identified in a study of glioma-infiltrating T cells after dendritic cell vaccination. Study summary: Patients had newly diagnosed or recurrent glioblastoma and received dendritic cell vaccines.

Input was 2 to 2.5 ug genomic DNA, or all available if less. Primers: 60 V beta forward and 13 J beta reverse. Clones were read by immunoSEQ multiplex PCR, and TCRdb kept only the in-frame ones, dropping some. This sample has 65,000 to 80,000 clones, with 80% to 90% found just once. Germline assignment: CDR1 LNHDA and CDR2 SQIVND (reference sequence). Trimming cost V 4 bases and J 8 bases; bases outside gene matches: 4. The CDR3 length is 12 residues. The sample's time point: after dendritic cell vaccination, including at tumor progression/relapse. The sequence was collected from a human donor with glioblastoma. The chain links TRBV19 to TRBJ1-2; 7 bases line up with TRBD1. The sample consisted of blood, taken after dendritic cell vaccination. The DNA for the CDR3 is TGTGCCAGTAGTACCAGGGGGATCGGCTACACCTTC. Translating it yields CASSTRGIGYTF. Drawing the rest from reference TRBV19 and TRBJ1-2, the complete variable domain is DGGITQSPKYLFRKEGQNVTLSCEQNLNHDAMYWYRQDPGQGLRLIYYSQIVNDFQKGDIAEGYSVSREKKESFPLTVTSAQKNPTAFYLCASSTRGIGYTFGSGTRLTVV.